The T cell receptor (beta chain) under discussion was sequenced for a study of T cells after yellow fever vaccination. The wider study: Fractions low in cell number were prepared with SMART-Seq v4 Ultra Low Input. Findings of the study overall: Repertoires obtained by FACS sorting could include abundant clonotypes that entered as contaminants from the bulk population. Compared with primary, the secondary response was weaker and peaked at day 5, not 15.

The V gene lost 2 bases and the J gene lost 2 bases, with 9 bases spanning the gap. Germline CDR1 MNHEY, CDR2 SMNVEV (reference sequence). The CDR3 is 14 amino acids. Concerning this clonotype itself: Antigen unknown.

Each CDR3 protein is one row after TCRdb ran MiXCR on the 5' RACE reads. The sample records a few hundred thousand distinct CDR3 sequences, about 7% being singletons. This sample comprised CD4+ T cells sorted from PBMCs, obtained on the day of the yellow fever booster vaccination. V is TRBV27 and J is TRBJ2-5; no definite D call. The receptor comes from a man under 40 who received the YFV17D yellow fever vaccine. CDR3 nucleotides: TGTGCCAGCAGTTTACACGGAGCGCAAGAGACCCAGTACTTC. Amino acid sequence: CASSLHGAQETQYF.